This T cell receptor (beta chain) stems from a study of blood T cells in healthy people across ages. There are many counts of this clonotype. Caucasian, healthy and from Russia, the donors were aged between roughly 6 and 100. With 3 bases removed from V and 6 bases from J, the gap between germline ends came to 14 bases. This CDR3 spans 14 amino acids. CDR1 and CDR2 (germline): SEHNR, FQNEAQ (reference sequence). It was with a sample-barcoded 5' primer and a J-beta primer mix that a second PCR of roughly 6 to 12 cycles was run. TCRdb used MiXCR to reprocess the 5' RACE reads, holding one entry per CDR3 protein. The sample shows around 650,000 distinct CDR3 sequences, 32% of them seen only once.

The sample was blood. The clonotype was recovered from a woman of 80 years or more in good health. The chain recombines TRBV7-9 with TRBJ1-2; a weak D match, TRBD1 (5 bases). The CDR3 DNA sequence: TGTGCCAGCAGCTTCCTGGCGGGGGGAGATGGCTACACCTTC. This codes for CASSFLAGGDGYTF.